A selection of T cell receptor beta chains follows, all from one sample in a study of blood T cells in healthy people across ages. TCRdb re-analysed the 5' RACE reads in MiXCR, keeping a single row per CDR3 protein. Of about a million distinct CDR3 sequences listed, roughly 48% were seen once; the top ten hold around an eighth. The sample taken for sequencing was blood. All receptors derive from a man between 25 and 39 years old in good health. Both conserved end residues are part of each CDR3. D genes are given only for firm matches. Clone size appears in some rows only: once, few, many, or a class for an expanded clone.

J gene | V gene | clone size | D gene | CDR3 protein | CDR3 DNA
TRBJ1-1 | TRBV30 | . | . | CAWSWGGEAFF | TGTGCCTGGAGTTGGGGAGGTGAAGCTTTCTTT
TRBJ1-2 | TRBV6-6 | few | . | CASRSSQGTTGYTF | TGTGCCAGCAGATCCTCCCAGGGGACGACGGGCTACACCTTC
TRBJ2-7 | TRBV6-1 | . | TRBD1 | CASSQTGNHEQYF | TGTGCCAGCAGCCAGACAGGGAACCACGAGCAGTACTTC
TRBJ2-1 | TRBV29-1 | . | TRBD1 | CSVALGQGAYNEQFF | TGCAGCGTTGCCCTCGGACAGGGGGCCTACAATGAGCAGTTCTTC
TRBJ2-7 | TRBV3-1 | . | . | CASSPYTGIWYEQYF | TGTGCCAGCAGCCCGTATACAGGGATTTGGTACGAGCAGTACTTC
TRBJ2-1 | TRBV2 | few | TRBD1 | CASKDREYNEQFF | TGTGCCAGCAAGGACAGGGAGTACAATGAGCAGTTCTTC
TRBJ2-1 | TRBV9 | many | TRBD2 | CASSVAAGDNNEQFF | TGTGCCAGCAGCGTAGCAGCGGGGGACAACAATGAGCAGTTCTTC
TRBJ2-3 | TRBV10-3 | . | . | CAISEGADTQYF | TGTGCCATCAGTGAGGGGGCAGATACGCAGTATTTT
TRBJ2-5 | TRBV4-2 | few | TRBD2 | CASSQSGLPAETQYF | TGTGCCAGCAGCCAATCGGGACTACCCGCAGAGACCCAGTACTTC
TRBJ2-1 | TRBV2 | . | . | CASSYRVREQFF | TGTGCCAGCAGTTACAGGGTCCGGGAGCAGTTCTTC
TRBJ2-7 | TRBV3-1 | . | TRBD1 | CASNHRGLTYEQYF | TGTGCCAGCAACCACAGGGGGCTTACCTACGAGCAGTACTTC
TRBJ2-7 | TRBV10-3 | few | . | CAISRAGIYEQYF | TGTGCCATCAGTAGGGCAGGAATCTACGAGCAGTACTTC
TRBJ2-1 | TRBV28 | few | . | CASSLVLVSYNEQFF | TGTGCCAGCAGTTTAGTGCTAGTTTCCTACAATGAGCAGTTCTTC
TRBJ1-4 | TRBV4-1 | . | . | CASSVEVWEKLFF | TGCGCCAGCAGTGTGGAGGTTTGGGAAAAACTGTTTTTT
TRBJ2-2 | TRBV6-2/TRBV6-3 | . | . | CASRYRANTGELFF | TGTGCCAGCCGTTACAGGGCGAACACCGGGGAGCTGTTTTTT
TRBJ2-7 | TRBV27 | . | TRBD2 | CASSLASGGPPYEQYF | TGTGCCAGCAGTCTAGCTTCGGGAGGGCCCCCCTACGAGCAGTACTTC
TRBJ2-5 | TRBV5-1 | . | . | CASSLVAGHSGETQYF | TGCGCCAGCAGCTTGGTCGCGGGACACAGTGGGGAGACCCAGTACTTC
TRBJ1-5 | TRBV6-2/TRBV6-3 | . | . | CASSYWSNQPQHF | TGTGCCAGCAGTTATTGGAGCAATCAGCCCCAGCATTTT
TRBJ2-5 | TRBV7-7 | . | TRBD2 | CASSAIGLVRETQYF | TGTGCTAGCAGCGCAATCGGACTAGTCCGAGAGACCCAGTACTTC
TRBJ2-7 | TRBV27 | few | TRBD1 | CASRFSRDRASYEQYF | TGTGCCAGCAGATTTTCCCGGGACAGGGCCTCCTACGAGCAGTACTTC
TRBJ2-2 | TRBV7-2 | . | . | CAGQRTNTGELFF | TGTGCCGGACAGAGAACGAACACCGGGGAGCTGTTTTTT
TRBJ2-4 | TRBV5-1 | . | . | CASSLEAGTKNIQYF | TGCGCCAGCAGCTTGGAAGCAGGGACCAAAAACATTCAGTACTTC
TRBJ1-6 | TRBV28 | few | . | CASRGDSAAPLHF | TGTGCCAGCAGAGGAGACAGTGCGGCACCCCTCCACTTT
TRBJ1-2 | TRBV7-2 | . | . | CASSSRAGRTNYGYTF | TGTGCCAGCAGCTCGAGGGCGGGACGGACTAACTATGGCTACACCTTC
TRBJ1-2 | TRBV10-3 | . | . | CAISLGRYGYTF | TGTGCCATCAGCCTTGGACGGTATGGCTACACCTTC
TRBJ2-4 | TRBV27 | . | TRBD1 | CASSPYRGQGENIQYF | TGTGCCAGCAGCCCCTACAGGGGACAGGGAGAAAACATTCAGTACTTC
TRBJ2-7 | TRBV6-5 | . | TRBD2 | CASSYQRGITHNEQYF | TGTGCCAGCAGTTATCAGCGGGGGATAACTCACAATGAGCAGTACTTC
TRBJ2-3 | TRBV6-5 | few | TRBD2 | CASSRLAGADTQYF | TGTGCCAGCAGTAGACTAGCGGGAGCAGATACGCAGTATTTT
TRBJ1-1 | TRBV5-1 | . | TRBD1 | CASSTTGFGAFF | TGCGCCAGCAGCACGACAGGGTTCGGAGCTTTCTTT
TRBJ1-6 | TRBV20-1 | . | . | CSARDRRGNNSPLHF | TGCAGTGCTAGAGATCGAAGGGGAAATAATTCACCCCTCCACTTT
TRBJ1-5 | TRBV4-1 | . | . | CASSQEGQGSNQPQHF | TGCGCCAGCAGCCAAGAAGGGCAGGGGAGCAATCAGCCCCAGCATTTT
TRBJ2-1 | TRBV5-1 | . | . | CASSRYYEQFF | TGCGCCAGCAGCCGTTACTACGAGCAGTTCTTC
TRBJ2-2 | TRBV12-3/TRBV12-4 | . | . | CASSFPGAHGGELFF | TGTGCCAGCAGTTTCCCAGGGGCGCATGGCGGGGAGCTGTTTTTT
TRBJ2-7 | TRBV6-5 | few | . | CASSYSTGATYEQYF | TGTGCCAGCAGTTACTCGACCGGGGCGACCTACGAGCAGTACTTC
TRBJ1-1 | TRBV10-3 | . | TRBD1 | CAIRTGERTEAFF | TGTGCCATCAGGACAGGGGAAAGAACTGAAGCTTTCTTT
TRBJ2-7 | TRBV27 | many | . | CASSLSLSYEQYF | TGTGCCAGCAGTTTATCCCTCTCCTACGAGCAGTACTTC
TRBJ2-7 | TRBV3-1 | . | . | CASSPPGTTREQYF | TGTGCCAGCAGCCCCCCCGGGACCACCCGCGAGCAGTACTTC
TRBJ2-3 | TRBV7-9 | . | . | CASSPRAGGSTDTQYF | TGTGCCAGCAGCCCTCGGGCAGGGGGGAGCACAGATACGCAGTATTTT
TRBJ1-6 | TRBV2 | . | TRBD1 | CASSGPDRNSPLHF | TGTGCCAGCAGTGGCCCGGACAGGAATTCACCCCTCCACTTT
TRBJ2-7 | TRBV20-1 | few | TRBD2 | CSASWGGGPSYEQYF | TGCAGTGCTAGTTGGGGCGGGGGGCCTTCCTACGAGCAGTACTTC
TRBJ2-3 | TRBV4-3 | . | . | CASSQQRYRTDTQYF | TGCGCCAGCAGCCAACAGAGGTATCGAACGGATACGCAGTATTTT
TRBJ2-7 | TRBV20-1 | . | TRBD1 | CSAREPGQGPLYEQYF | TGCAGTGCTAGGGAACCGGGACAGGGGCCTCTCTACGAGCAGTACTTC
TRBJ1-2 | TRBV12-3/TRBV12-4 | few | . | CASSPTGLGGYTF | TGTGCCAGCAGCCCTACAGGCTTAGGTGGCTACACCTTC
TRBJ1-5 | TRBV6-6 | . | . | CASTVGSSKQPQHF | TGTGCCAGCACTGTCGGGAGTAGTAAACAGCCCCAGCATTTT
TRBJ1-5 | TRBV5-1 | few | TRBD1 | CASSLEGAVNQPQHF | TGCGCCAGCAGCTTGGAGGGGGCAGTCAATCAGCCCCAGCATTTT
TRBJ2-2 | TRBV20-1 | . | TRBD2 | CSARDPTSGGAGTGELFF | TGCAGTGCTAGAGACCCAACTAGCGGGGGGGCCGGGACCGGGGAGCTGTTTTTT
TRBJ2-3 | TRBV5-1 | few | TRBD2 | CASSPGTSSTDTQYF | TGCGCCAGCAGCCCCGGGACTAGCAGTACAGATACGCAGTATTTT
TRBJ1-4 | TRBV7-9 | . | . | CASIGTANNEKLFF | TGTGCCAGCATCGGAACAGCAAATAATGAAAAACTGTTTTTT
TRBJ2-3 | TRBV20-1 | many | TRBD2 | CSARFLGLAHTDTQYF | TGCAGTGCTCGATTTCTGGGACTAGCCCACACAGATACGCAGTATTTT
TRBJ1-2 | TRBV3-1 | few | . | CASSQGRGLGYGYTF | TGTGCCAGCAGCCAAGGCAGGGGTCTAGGCTATGGCTACACCTTC
TRBJ2-3 | TRBV2 | few | . | CASSRETGSDTQYF | TGTGCCAGCAGTAGGGAGACGGGATCAGATACGCAGTATTTT
TRBJ2-6 | TRBV12-3/TRBV12-4 | . | . | CASTPQGHGANVLTF | TGTGCCAGCACCCCCCAGGGACATGGGGCCAACGTCCTGACTTTC
TRBJ1-4 | TRBV10-1 | . | . | CASRLRYRRNVTTNEKLFF | TGCGCCAGCAGGTTGCGATACCGACGGAACGTTACAACTAATGAAAAACTGTTTTTT
TRBJ2-3 | TRBV4-1 | few | . | CASSQASLADTQYF | TGCGCCAGCAGCCAAGCCTCCCTCGCGGATACGCAGTATTTT
TRBJ1-6 | TRBV20-1 | . | . | CSAYPQGTSPLHF | TGCAGCGCCTACCCGCAGGGAACCTCACCCCTCCACTTT
TRBJ1-1 | TRBV29-1 | . | . | CSVGKALAGDTEAFF | TGCAGCGTCGGAAAGGCTCTCGCCGGGGACACTGAAGCTTTCTTT
TRBJ1-2 | TRBV28 | few | . | CASSVLQGRGYTF | TGTGCCAGCAGTGTATTGCAGGGGCGAGGCTACACCTTC